Listed below are T cell receptor beta chains from one sample, sequenced in a study of blood T cell repertoires in COVID-19. TCRdb's table, derived via immunoSEQ multiplex PCR, lists solely in-frame clones and lacks some. In the table there are about 170,000 clones, 83% of which are singletons. The material sequenced was peripheral blood. The receptor source for this set is a woman in her seventies who had recovered from COVID-19. Each CDR3 is given with its conserved first and last residue. Fields, in order: clone size, D gene, J gene, V gene, CDR3 DNA, CDR3 protein. A D gene is named only where the DNA matches it firmly. Rows may omit the clone size; those that give it use once, few, many or a size class.

. TRBD2 TRBJ2-7 TRBV28 TGTGCCAGCGCCGTTACTAGCGGGAGCTCCTACGAGCAGTACTTC CASAVTSGSSYEQYF
. . TRBJ2-7 TRBV15 TGTGCCACCAGCACCGGCGGATCCAGCTACGAGCAGTACTTC CATSTGGSSYEQYF
once TRBD2 TRBJ2-5 TRBV27 TGTGCCAGCAGTCCCCTAGCGGGGGGGCCCAAAGAGACCCAGTACTTC CASSPLAGGPKETQYF
. TRBD1 TRBJ1-1 TRBV5-1 TGCGCCAGCAGCTTGCCCGGGACAGGGGGAGTAGCTTTCTTT CASSLPGTGGVAFF
once . TRBJ1-2 TRBV30 TGTGCCTGGAACCCCCCGGGGTCGGACCCTGGGCTCTATGGCTACACCTTC CAWNPPGSDPGLYGYTF
few . TRBJ1-4 TRBV2 TGTGCCAGCAGTGAAGAGGGGCAGGGTTACGAAAAACTGTTTTTT CASSEEGQGYEKLFF
. . TRBJ1-1 TRBV18 TGTGCCAGCTCACCAAACTCCGGGGACACTGAAGCTTTCTTT CASSPNSGDTEAFF
. TRBD2 TRBJ2-1 TRBV9 TGTGCCAGCAGCCCCCGGGGGGGCAGTTTCTACAATGAGCAGTTCTTC CASSPRGGSFYNEQFF
. . TRBJ1-2 TRBV30 TGTGCCTTCCTAAGCGGGGTCTACACCTTC CAFLSGVYTF
. . TRBJ2-5 TRBV6-6 TGTGCCAGCAGTTACTCGGGCGGGATATCTATGGGGACCCAGTACTTC CASSYSGGISMGTQYF
. . TRBJ2-3 TRBV14 TGTGCCAGCAGCCCCCAGGTGGGCAGCACAGATACGCAGTATTTT CASSPQVGSTDTQYF
. TRBD1 TRBJ2-7 TRBV27 TGTGCCAGCAGTCCCCGGACAGGCGCCCTATCCGAGCAGTACTTC CASSPRTGALSEQYF
once TRBD2 TRBJ2-3 TRBV10-1 TGCGCCAGCAGTGGCCCACTAGCGGGGGCCCCAGATACGCAGTATTTT CASSGPLAGAPDTQYF
. . TRBJ1-6 TRBV2 TGTGCCAGCAGCCGGGATCACTCACCCCTCCACTTT CASSRDHSPLHF
. TRBD1 TRBJ2-7 TRBV28 TGTGCCACTATACAGGGGGCAAAGAACGAGCAGTACTTC CATIQGAKNEQYF
. . TRBJ1-2 TRBV3-1/TRBV3-2 TGTGCCAGCAGCCAAGGGCGGGGTAACTATGGCTACACCTTC CASSQGRGNYGYTF
. TRBD1 TRBJ2-1 TRBV6-6 TGTGCCAGCAGCCCAGACAGGGGGGGGTACAATGAGCAGTTCTTC CASSPDRGGYNEQFF
. . TRBJ2-3 TRBV29-1 TGCAGCGTTGAAGAAGGTAGCGCGGTAGATACGCAGTATTTT CSVEEGSAVDTQYF
. TRBD2 TRBJ2-5 TRBV19 TGTGCCAGTAGTACGAAACTAGCGGGAGGGCCGTGTGGGGAGACCCAGTACTTC CASSTKLAGGPCGETQYF
. . TRBJ2-3 TRBV11-2 TGTGCCAGCAGCTTGGCTCTTGTGGGGAGGTCGCAGTATTTT CASSLALVGRSQYF
medium-sized . TRBJ1-1 TRBV2 TGTGCCAGCAGCGCCGACACGAACACTGAAGCTTTCTTT CASSADTNTEAFF
. TRBD2 TRBJ2-3 TRBV9 TGTGCCAGCAGCCTAGCGGGGGTCCCAGATACGCAGTATTTT CASSLAGVPDTQYF
. TRBD1 TRBJ2-7 TRBV10-3 TGTGCCACTTGGGACAGGGTCTACGAGCAGTACTTC CATWDRVYEQYF
. . TRBJ1-5 TRBV4-2 TGTGCCAGCAGCCCTCAGGACAGCGCACCGTATCAGCCCCAGCATTTT CASSPQDSAPYQPQHF
. TRBD1 TRBJ1-5 TRBV19 TGTGCCAGTAGTTCCCGGGACAGGGGGCCTAGCAATCAGCCCCAGCATTTT CASSSRDRGPSNQPQHF
. . TRBJ1-6 TRBV28 TGTGCCAGCAGTCCCCCGTGGGGCGCGGGGAATTCACCCCTCCACTTT CASSPPWGAGNSPLHF
many . TRBJ1-2 TRBV5-1 TGCGCCAGCAGCTTGAGTGGCAGGACTAACTATGGCTACACCTTC CASSLSGRTNYGYTF
once . TRBJ2-3 TRBV7-3 TGTGCCAGCAGCTTAGGAGGGGACTGGATCTATACGCAGTATTTT CASSLGGDWIYTQYF
. TRBD1 TRBJ1-1 TRBV10-3 TGTGCCATCAGTGGGGACAGGAGGAACACTGAAGCTTTCTTT CAISGDRRNTEAFF
. . TRBJ2-1 TRBV10-1 TGCGCCAGCAGTGAGTCGGGGGGGCCCACGGTCTTC CASSESGGPTVF
. . TRBJ2-7 TRBV4-2 TGTGCCAGCAGCCTTCAACAGGGGGTGGCGGGAGGGTACGAGCAGTACTTC CASSLQQGVAGGYEQYF
. . TRBJ2-7 TRBV12-3/TRBV12-4 TGTGCCAGCAGTTCCCTAGGAGGGTGGGAGCAGTACTTC CASSSLGGWEQYF
. . TRBJ2-3 TRBV10-3 TGTGCCATCACAGTGGCCGCTAGCACAGATACGCAGTATTTT CAITVAASTDTQYF
. TRBD1 TRBJ2-5 TRBV18 TGTGCCAGCTCACCCCCAGGGGGCCGAGAGACCCAGTACTTC CASSPPGGRETQYF
. . TRBJ2-7 TRBV12-3/TRBV12-4 TGTGCCAGCTGTGTGGGACTCCTCTACGAGCAGTACTTC CASCVGLLYEQYF
once . TRBJ2-3 TRBV9 TGTGCCAGCAGCCCCCGTGGGCGGGATAGCACAGATACGCAGTATTTT CASSPRGRDSTDTQYF
few . TRBJ1-2 TRBV12-5 TGTGCTAGTGGCTCCGACAGCTTCTATGGCTACACCTTC CASGSDSFYGYTF
once TRBD2 TRBJ2-5 TRBV10-3 TGTGCCATCAGTCTAGCGGGACCGCCCCAAGAGACCCAGTACTTC CAISLAGPPQETQYF
. . TRBJ2-5 TRBV7-2 TGTGCCAGCACACAGGCCGGGTACCAAGAGACCCAGTACTTC CASTQAGYQETQYF
. . TRBJ2-7 TRBV30 TGTGCCTGGAGTGTGGGGGGAGGAGGCGAGCAGTACTTC CAWSVGGGGEQYF
. . TRBJ2-6 TRBV2 TGTGCCAGAACAGGAATATCCTCTGGGGCCAACGTCCTGACTTTC CARTGISSGANVLTF
. . TRBJ1-5 TRBV6-1 TGTGCCAGCAGTGAGGCGGCAGGGGTTCTCAATCAGCCCCAGCATTTT CASSEAAGVLNQPQHF
. TRBD2 TRBJ2-5 TRBV3-1/TRBV3-2 TGTGCCAGCAGCCTCCGACTAGCGGGGGGGCAAGAGACCCAGTACTTC CASSLRLAGGQETQYF
. . TRBJ2-3 TRBV18 TGTGCCAGCTCCCCGGGGTCGGGAGATACGCAGTATTTT CASSPGSGDTQYF
. TRBD2 TRBJ2-3 TRBV24-1 TGTGCCACCAGTGCCCTTGGGGGGGACACAGATACGCAGTATTTT CATSALGGDTDTQYF
. . TRBJ1-1 TRBV7-8 TGTGCCAGCAGCTTAGTTCGGGTTACGACTGAAGCTTTCTTT CASSLVRVTTEAFF
. . TRBJ1-5 TRBV5-8 TGTGCCAGCAGGGGCAGCAATCAGCCCCAGCATTTT CASRGSNQPQHF